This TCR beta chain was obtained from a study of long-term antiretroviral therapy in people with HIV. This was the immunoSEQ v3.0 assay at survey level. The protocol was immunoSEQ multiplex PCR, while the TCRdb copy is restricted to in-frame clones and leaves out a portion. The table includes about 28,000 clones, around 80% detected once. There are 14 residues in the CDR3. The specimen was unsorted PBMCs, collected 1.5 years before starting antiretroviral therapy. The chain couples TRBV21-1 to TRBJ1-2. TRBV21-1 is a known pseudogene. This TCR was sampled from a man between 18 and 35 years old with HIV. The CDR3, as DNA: TGTGCCACCTCCGGGGGGACGCGGGATCCCGGCTACACCTTC. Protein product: CATSGGTRDPGYTF.